The 32 T cell receptor beta chains below come from one sample, sequenced in a study of blood T cell repertoires in COVID-19. TCRdb's copy holds only in-frame clones and misses some; the assay was immunoSEQ multiplex PCR. The sample records about 180,000 clones, 86% being singletons. Sample: PBMCs or T cells enriched from blood (not recorded which). All receptors come from a woman aged 25 to 39 who had recovered from COVID-19.

V gene TRBV9 combines with J gene TRBJ1-6, with a tentative D call TRBD1 (6 bases). The CDR3 is 16 residues long. With 3 bases removed from V and 3 bases from J, the gap between germline ends came to 13 bases. CDR1 is SGDLS, CDR2 YYNGEE, per germline. The CDR3 spells CASSGDPDSYNSPLHF. CDR3 coding DNA: TGTGCCAGCAGCGGCGACCCGGACAGCTATAATTCACCCCTCCACTTT. Full variable domain (missing parts from reference TRBV9 and TRBJ1-6): DSGVTQTPKHLITATGQRVTLRCSPRSGDLSVYWYQQSLDQGLQFLIQYYNGEERAKGNILERFSAQQFPDLHSELNLSSLELGDSALYFCASSGDPDSYNSPLHFGNGTRLTVT.

CDR3 region: CASSLGRLAGGHEQFF. The CDR3 DNA sequence: TGTGCCAGCAGCTTAGGGAGACTAGCGGGAGGCCATGAGCAGTTCTTC. The rearrangement joins TRBV11-2 to TRBJ2-1, with 13 bases lining up with TRBD2. The CDR3 totals 16 residues. Trimming removed 1 base from V and 8 bases from J; junction bases left unmatched: 5. Looked up from germline, CDR1 is SGHAT and CDR2 is FQNNGV.

This chain connects TRBV15 to TRBJ2-7; 8 bases match TRBD1. The CDR3 loop spans 15 amino acids. Trimming removed 7 bases from V and 0 bases from J; junction bases left unmatched: 8. CDR1 and CDR2 from the germline V gene are LNHNV and YYDKDF (reference sequence). DNA for the CDR3: TGTGCCACCAACCTAAGACAGGGGCCCTCCTACGAGCAGTACTTC. Its protein product is CATNLRQGPSYEQYF.

The J gene is TRBJ2-7, the V gene TRBV9; possible D gene TRBD1, 5 bases. V was clipped by 0 bases and J by 4 bases, with 11 bases between them. The CDR3 length is 14 residues. Germline lookup yields CDR1 SGDLS and CDR2 YYNGEE. CDR3 region: CASSVAGKGYEQYF. The DNA for the CDR3 is TGTGCCAGCAGCGTAGCAGGGAAAGGTTACGAGCAGTACTTC.

The chain recombines TRBV7-2 with TRBJ2-3, with TRBD2 matching over 13 bases. There are 16 residues in the CDR3. With 5 bases clipped from V and 6 bases from J, the junction kept 8 bases outside the gene matches. CDR1 and CDR2 from the germline V gene are SGHTA and FQGNSA. The CDR3 region is CASSSGLAGARDTQYF. As DNA, the CDR3 is TGTGCCAGCAGCAGTGGACTAGCGGGAGCCAGGGATACGCAGTATTTT. The complete variable domain, with remaining parts taken from reference TRBV7-2 and TRBJ2-3, reads GAGVSQSPSNKVTEKGKDVELRCDPISGHTALYWYRQSLGQGLEFLIYFQGNSAPDKSGLPSDRFSAERTGGSVSTLTIQRTQQEDSAVYLCASSSGLAGARDTQYFGPGTRLTVL.

The chain couples TRBV5-8 to TRBJ2-7; 9 bases are a match to TRBD1. The CDR3 is made up of 14 amino acids. Losses at the gene ends were 3 bases for V and 5 bases for J; bases not matched to a gene: 6. CDR1 SGHTS and CDR2 YDEGEE come from the germline V gene. CDR3 nucleotide sequence: TGTGCCAGCAGCTCGGGACAGGGTCTCAACGAGCAGTACTTC. Its protein product is CASSSGQGLNEQYF. Full variable domain (outside the CDR3, taken from reference TRBV5-8 and TRBJ2-7): EAGVTQSPTHLIKTRGQQATLRCSPISGHTSVYWYQQALGLGLQFLLWYDEGEERNRGNFPPRFSGRQFPNYSSELNVNALELEDSALYLCASSSGQGLNEQYFGPGTRLTVT.

The chain carries TRBV9 and TRBJ2-2, with D uncertain. CDR3 length: 15 amino acids. The V end lost 4 bases, the J end lost 1 base, and 11 bases lay between the germline ends. Germline CDR1 is SGDLS and CDR2 is YYNGEE. The CDR3 nucleotides are TGTGCCAGCAGCCGACTTGTAGGGAACACCGGGGAGCTGTTTTTT. Its protein product is CASSRLVGNTGELFF.

The chain employs TRBV2 and TRBJ1-2; 8 bases line up with TRBD1. This CDR3 is 13 amino acids long. In germline, CDR1 is SNHLY, CDR2 FYNNEI. With 8 bases clipped from V and 4 bases from J, the junction kept 6 bases outside the gene matches. The CDR3 region has the DNA TGTGCCAGCGGCTACAGGGGGTCCTATGGCTACACCTTC. Encoded protein: CASGYRGSYGYTF.

V and J are TRBV27 and TRBJ1-2; TRBD1 aligns across 9 bases. The CDR3 contains 19 residues. J lost 0 bases, V lost 4 bases, and 15 bases had no gene match. Germline V gene sequence: CDR1 MNHEY, CDR2 SMNVEV (reference sequence). The CDR3 is CASSSNTGTGKGSNYGYTF. Written as DNA, the CDR3 is TGTGCCAGCAGTTCCAACACCGGGACAGGGAAGGGCTCTAACTATGGCTACACCTTC.

A single count supports this clone. The chain has TRBV10-3 and TRBJ2-7, with TRBD1 as a possible D gene (6 bases). Germline assignment: CDR1 ENHRY and CDR2 SYGVKD. V dropped 4 bases and J dropped 2 bases, with 18 bases sitting between them. The CDR3 spans 16 residues. DNA of the CDR3: TGTGCCATCAGTGGGAGGTCCCGGGACACCACCTACGAGCAGTACTTC. This codes for CAISGRSRDTTYEQYF.

This chain links TRBV2 with TRBJ2-5; D is unclear. Per germline, CDR1 SNHLY and CDR2 FYNNEI. V lost 1 base, J lost 0 bases, and 15 bases lay in between. This CDR3 region has 17 residues. The CDR3 protein is CASSEVIPSRYQETQYF. CDR3 coding DNA: TGTGCCAGCAGTGAAGTGATCCCTTCTAGGTACCAAGAGACCCAGTACTTC.

V and J are TRBV7-2 and TRBJ2-1; D perhaps matches TRBD1 (6 bases). This CDR3 comprises 15 residues. Germline lookup yields CDR1 SGHTA and CDR2 FQGNSA. V lost 5 bases and J 10 bases, leaving 21 bases between the germline ends. CDR3 sequence: CASSATGKGTGEQFF. CDR3 nucleotides: TGTGCCAGCAGCGCCACAGGGAAGGGTACGGGGGAGCAGTTCTTC.

The chain links TRBV10-3 to TRBJ2-7, with 7 bases identical to TRBD2. Germline V CDR1 and CDR2: ENHRY, SYGVKD. This CDR3 is 14 amino acids long. V gave up 6 bases and J gave up 2 bases; unmatched junction bases: 7. The CDR3 here is CAISAGLVTYEQYF. The CDR3 DNA reads as TGTGCCATCAGCGCTGGACTAGTCACCTACGAGCAGTACTTC.

The chain links TRBV5-4 to TRBJ2-1; TRBD2 matches 12 bases. Trimming at V came to 5 bases and at J to 4 bases, leaving 4 bases not matched to a gene. Germline CDR1 reads SGHNT; CDR2 reads YYREEE (reference sequence). The CDR3 runs 15 residues. The CDR3 protein is CASRLAGGLYNEQFF. The CDR3 DNA reads TGTGCCAGCAGACTAGCGGGAGGATTATACAATGAGCAGTTCTTC.

V usage is TRBV24-1 and J usage is TRBJ2-7, with 9 nucleotides matching TRBD1. CDR1 is KGHDR, CDR2 SFDVKD, per germline. V was clipped by 1 base and J by 3 bases; unmatched bases: 6. The CDR3 is made up of 16 amino acids. Here the CDR3 reads CATSDFSGTGRYEQYF. CDR3 sequence (DNA): TGTGCCACCAGTGATTTCTCCGGGACAGGGCGCTACGAGCAGTACTTC.

V is TRBV9 and J is TRBJ2-7; 8 bases agree with TRBD2. Germline V gives CDR1 SGDLS, CDR2 YYNGEE. The CDR3 has 14 amino acids. The J segment lost 3 bases and the V segment lost 0 bases, leaving 2 bases of the junction unmatched. The CDR3 sequence: CASSVVAGGYEQYF. In DNA, the CDR3 is TGTGCCAGCAGCGTAGTCGCGGGGGGCTACGAGCAGTACTTC.

V and J are TRBV6-5 and TRBJ1-5; D ambiguous. V was pared by 4 bases and J by 9 bases, with 13 bases between. The CDR3 totals 13 residues. Germline CDR1 MNHEY, CDR2 SVGAGI. In DNA, the CDR3 is TGTGCCAGCAGTTCAGATGGGAGTCGGCCCCAGCATTTT. Translation gives CASSSDGSRPQHF.

The chain has TRBV5-6 and TRBJ1-5; possible D gene TRBD1, 5 bases. The CDR3 covers 14 residues. Per the germline V gene, CDR1 is SGHDT and CDR2 is YYEEEE. Trimming shortened V by 6 bases and J by 2 bases, and 12 bases separated the two germline ends. Written as DNA, the CDR3 is TGTGCCAGCAACAACTGGGGGGGCAATCAGCCCCAGCATTTT. Its protein is CASNNWGGNQPQHF.

The chain employs TRBV3-1 (or the pseudogene TRBV3-2) and TRBJ1-2; tentative D call: TRBD1 (6 bases). Germline V gene sequence: CDR1 LGHDT, CDR2 YNNKEL (reference sequence). Trimming removed 3 bases from V and 8 bases from J, with 22 bases in between. The CDR3 length is 16 residues. The CDR3 DNA is TGTGCCAGCAGCCAGGGGACCGGGACACCCCAAGGCGGCTACACCTTC. Translating it yields CASSQGTGTPQGGYTF.

The chain has TRBV28 and TRBJ1-4; 9 bases are a match to TRBD1. The V gene end was trimmed by 6 bases and the J gene end by 0 bases; junction bases not matched to a gene: 5. CDR1 and CDR2 (germline): MDHEN, SYDVKM. This CDR3 has 16 residues. CDR3 in DNA: TGTGCCAGCAGCTGGACAGGGGTTGCAACTAATGAAAAACTGTTTTTT. Translation gives CASSWTGVATNEKLFF. The full variable domain, its missing parts supplied by reference TRBV28 and TRBJ1-4, is DVKVTQSSRYLVKRTGEKVFLECVQDMDHENMFWYRQDPGLGLRLIYFSYDVKMKEKGDIPEGYSVSREKKERFSLILESASTNQTSMYLCASSWTGVATNEKLFFGSGTQLSVL.

This chain connects TRBV10-3 to TRBJ2-7, with D possibly matching TRBD2 (6 bases). Germline lookup yields CDR1 ENHRY and CDR2 SYGVKD. CDR3 length equals 16 residues. Trimming took off 7 bases at V and 3 bases at J, with 22 bases between the two ends. CDR3 sequence reads: CAIKSHSGESGYEQYF. CDR3 DNA sequence: TGTGCCATCAAATCCCACTCGGGGGAGTCAGGCTACGAGCAGTACTTC.

This chain connects TRBV5-6 to TRBJ2-1; 8 nucleotides align to TRBD1. Germline trimming cut 2 bases from V and 9 bases from J; bases unmatched to any gene: 7. This CDR3 has 14 residues. Per germline, CDR1 SGHDT and CDR2 YYEEEE. CDR3 residues: CASSFQGAGFEQFF. DNA of the CDR3: TGTGCCAGCAGCTTTCAGGGGGCTGGTTTTGAGCAGTTCTTC.

This clone was detected only a few times. The CDR3: CAISYGSGAPSTDTQYF. The CDR3 nucleotides read TGTGCCATCAGTTATGGTAGCGGAGCTCCTAGCACAGATACGCAGTATTTT. The gene calls are TRBV10-3 and TRBJ2-3; tentatively, D is TRBD2 (6 bases). CDR1 ENHRY and CDR2 SYGVKD come from the germline V gene. The V gene lost 5 bases and the J gene lost 0 bases, with 18 bases spanning the gap. There are 17 residues in the CDR3.

The J gene is TRBJ1-1, the V gene TRBV28, with a possible D match to TRBD1 (5 bases). The V and J ends lost 7 bases and 3 bases respectively, with 15 bases between them. The CDR3 extends over 14 amino acids. Germline values: CDR1 MDHEN, CDR2 SYDVKM. CDR3 loop: CASTAPRGYTEAFF. The CDR3 nucleotides read TGTGCCAGCACCGCCCCACGGGGGTACACTGAAGCTTTCTTT. Complete variable domain (other parts from reference TRBV28 and TRBJ1-1): DVKVTQSSRYLVKRTGEKVFLECVQDMDHENMFWYRQDPGLGLRLIYFSYDVKMKEKGDIPEGYSVSREKKERFSLILESASTNQTSMYLCASTAPRGYTEAFFGQGTRLTVV.

This rearrangement joins TRBV4-2 to TRBJ2-1; D unclear. CDR1 LGHNA and CDR2 YNFKEQ come from the germline V gene. The CDR3 is 13 amino acids. The V end lost 1 base, the J end lost 8 bases, and 9 bases lay between the germline ends. As DNA, the CDR3 is TGTGCCAGCAGCCAAGGGAAAAGCGATGAGCAGTTCTTC. Encoded protein: CASSQGKSDEQFF.

V gene TRBV10-2 combines with J gene TRBJ2-7; 16 bases line up with TRBD2. CDR1 WSHSY and CDR2 SAAADI come from the germline V gene. Germline trimming cut 8 bases from V and 4 bases from J; bases unmatched to any gene: 5. This CDR3 comprises 15 residues. CDR3 bases: TGCGCCAGCCTCTCGGGACTAGCGGGAGGGTACGAGCAGTACTTC. Protein sequence: CASLSGLAGGYEQYF.

The chain recombines TRBV5-6 with TRBJ2-5; no firm D call. Germline lookup yields CDR1 SGHDT and CDR2 YYEEEE. Trimming removed 2 bases from V and 5 bases from J, with 7 bases in between. The CDR3 totals 12 residues. The chain's CDR3 is CASSFSAETQYF. CDR3 DNA sequence: TGTGCCAGCAGCTTTTCCGCGGAGACCCAGTACTTC.

The genes are TRBV11-2 and TRBJ1-3; 10 bases are shared with TRBD1. The CDR3 is 16 amino acids. V trimming: 5 bases; J trimming: 4 bases; junction bases outside the gene matches: 8. Germline CDR1 SGHAT, CDR2 FQNNGV. CDR3 sequence: CASSERTGGRGNTIYF. CDR3 DNA: TGTGCCAGCAGCGAACGGACAGGGGGTAGGGGAAACACCATATATTTT.

The CDR3, as DNA: TGTGCCAGCAGCGGCAAAGGGGGCCGGGGGGAGACCCAGTACTTC. It translates to CASSGKGGRGETQYF. J is TRBJ2-5 and V is TRBV5-4; D possibly corresponds to TRBD1 (7 bases). Germline loops: CDR1 SGHNT, CDR2 YYREEE (reference sequence). The CDR3 has 15 residues. V was pared by 4 bases and J by 5 bases, with 18 bases between.

Only one count was recorded for this clone. The chain has TRBV7-9 and TRBJ2-2; 7 nucleotides line up with TRBD2. This CDR3 is 14 amino acids long. V was pared by 4 bases and J by 2 bases, with 1 base of the junction left unmatched. Germline assignment: CDR1 SEHNR and CDR2 FQNEAQ (reference sequence). The CDR3 coding sequence is TGTGCCAGCAGCTGGGAGGGCAACACCGGGGAGCTGTTTTTT. As protein: CASSWEGNTGELFF.

The chain combines TRBV5-4 with TRBJ2-1, with 11 bases that match TRBD2. The CDR3 consists of 15 residues. The J segment lost 5 bases and the V segment lost 6 bases, leaving 7 bases of the junction unmatched. The germline CDR1 and CDR2 sequences are SGHNT and YYREEE (reference sequence). CDR3 sequence reads: CASNGGLAGNNEQFF. The CDR3 region has the DNA TGTGCCAGCAACGGCGGACTAGCGGGCAACAATGAGCAGTTCTTC. The full variable domain, with the rest looked up from reference TRBV5-4 and TRBJ2-1, is ETGVTQSPTHLIKTRGQQVTLRCSSQSGHNTVSWYQQALGQGPQFIFQYYREEENGRGNFPPRFSGLQFPNYSSELNVNALELDDSALYLCASNGGLAGNNEQFFGPGTRLTVL.

This clone was detected once. The chain combines TRBV28 with TRBJ2-1, with 7 bases aligning to TRBD1. The CDR3 is 16 amino acids. Germline lookup yields CDR1 MDHEN and CDR2 SYDVKM. V was clipped by 4 bases and J by 4 bases; unmatched bases: 10. CDR3 in amino acids: CASSYKKGAWYNEQFF. DNA of the CDR3: TGTGCCAGCAGTTACAAGAAGGGGGCTTGGTACAATGAGCAGTTCTTC.